One and the same sample provided the 18 T cell receptor beta chains below, sequenced in a study of T cell repertoires in cytomegalovirus infection. No antigen is known for these receptors. TCRdb re-called the reads with MiXCR, one entry per CDR3 protein. The table has a few hundred thousand distinct CDR3 sequences, around two fifths seen once; the top ten hold 48%. Sequenced material: cultured PBMCs, taken from culture after CMV antigen stimulation. Receptor source: a human donor in good health (CMV status not recorded). Some clones in this sample may be carry-over from other donors' samples.

This clonotype was seen only a few times. V gene TRBV27 combines with J gene TRBJ2-1; D ambiguous. The CDR3 runs 12 residues. The germline V gene has CDR1 MNHEY and CDR2 SMNVEV (reference sequence). Trimming cost V 8 bases and J 4 bases, with 9 bases left between them. The chain's CDR3 is CASGELYNEQFF. CDR3 in DNA: TGTGCCAGCGGGGAACTGTACAATGAGCAGTTCTTC.

The chain recombines TRBV7-2 with TRBJ2-2; tentative D call: TRBD1 (6 bases). The CDR3 is 16 amino acids. The V end was cut by 5 bases, the J end by 4 bases, with 17 bases between. Germline V gives CDR1 SGHTA, CDR2 FQGNSA. CDR3 amino acids: CASSPRGPSSTGELFF. As DNA, the CDR3 is TGTGCCAGCAGCCCCAGGGGACCTTCGAGCACCGGGGAGCTGTTTTTT.

This clonotype was seen a few times. The rearrangement uses TRBV7-2 and TRBJ2-1; 14 positions agree with TRBD2. Per germline, CDR1 SGHTA and CDR2 FQGNSA. V was clipped by 5 bases and J by 7 bases; unmatched bases: 4. This CDR3 is built from 15 residues. CDR3 sequence reads: CASSPTSGRGNEQFF. The CDR3 nucleotides read TGTGCCAGCAGCCCGACTAGCGGGAGGGGAAATGAGCAGTTCTTC.

About this clonotype: One end of the junction fails to match germline, which may point to a read error. The genes are TRBV6-2 or TRBV6-3 and TRBJ1-1; tentative D call: TRBD1 (6 bases). Germline V gene lookup returns CDR1 MNHEY and CDR2 SVGEGT. This CDR3 is 13 amino acids long. CDR3 nucleotide sequence: TGTGCCAGCGTTGGACAGCCGAACGCTGAAGCTTTCTTT. Translation: CASVGQPNAEAFF.

This clonotype has more than one count but fewer than ten. The V call is TRBV7-2, the J call TRBJ2-5, with 13 positions matching TRBD2. The CDR3 is made up of 17 amino acids. V gave up 1 base and J gave up 1 base; unmatched junction bases: 3. Per the germline V gene, CDR1 is SGHTA and CDR2 is FQGNSA. CDR3 nucleotide sequence: TGTGCCAGCAGCTTAGGGACTAGCGGGAGAGCCCAAGAGACCCAGTACTTC. Its protein product is CASSLGTSGRAQETQYF.

This clonotype was observed at least ten times. The chain uses TRBV7-6 and TRBJ2-3, with 8 nucleotides matching TRBD1. This CDR3 is 19 amino acids long. Germline lookup yields CDR1 SGHVS and CDR2 FNYEAQ. V trimming: 3 bases; J trimming: 6 bases; junction bases outside the gene matches: 20. The CDR3 DNA reads TGTGCCAGCAGCTTCGGGACGGCAGGGGGCCCCCGGGCGGGGGATACGCAGTATTTT. This sequence encodes CASSFGTAGGPRAGDTQYF.

This clonotype was seen more than once but under ten times. The gene calls are TRBV7-2 and TRBJ2-5, with D uncertain. V was pared by 5 bases and J by 5 bases, with 12 bases between. Germline loops: CDR1 SGHTA, CDR2 FQGNSA. There are 13 residues in the CDR3. In DNA, the CDR3 is TGTGCCAGCAGCCCGGATGGGCCGGAGACCCAGTACTTC. Translated, it gives CASSPDGPETQYF.

This clonotype was seen a single time. This chain links TRBV3-1 with TRBJ1-6; D is perhaps TRBD1 (6 bases). Germline loops: CDR1 LGHDT, CDR2 YNNKEL (reference sequence). The CDR3 spans 14 residues. Trimming removed 3 bases from V and 7 bases from J, with 10 bases in between. The CDR3 protein is CASSQGHRNSPLHF. The CDR3 nucleotides read TGTGCCAGCAGCCAGGGACACCGAAATTCACCCCTCCACTTT.

This rearrangement joins TRBV18 to TRBJ1-6; D might be TRBD1 (5 bases). CDR3 length: 17 residues. Germline V gene lookup returns CDR1 KGHSH and CDR2 LQKENI. With 3 bases removed from V and 7 bases from J, the gap between germline ends came to 19 bases. Here the CDR3 DNA reads TGTGCCAGCTCACCCAATGGGGCAAGGGGTAGCAATTCACCCCTCCACTTT. Encoded protein: CASSPNGARGSNSPLHF.

The J gene is TRBJ2-5, the V gene TRBV7-2; D is unclear. Germline V gene lookup returns CDR1 SGHTA and CDR2 FQGNSA. V was pared by 5 bases and J by 2 bases, with 12 bases between. This CDR3 is 14 amino acids long. CDR3 in amino acids: CASSTSATQETQYF. The CDR3, as DNA: TGTGCCAGCAGCACCAGCGCGACACAAGAGACCCAGTACTTC. Using reference TRBV7-2 and TRBJ2-5 for the parts outside the CDR3, the full variable domain is GAGVSQSPSNKVTEKGKDVELRCDPISGHTALYWYRQSLGQGLEFLIYFQGNSAPDKSGLPSDRFSAERTGGSVSTLTIQRTQQEDSAVYLCASSTSATQETQYFGPGTRLLVL.

This chain links TRBV12-3 or TRBV12-4 with TRBJ1-6, with D uncertain. The V and J ends lost 10 bases and 10 bases respectively, with 17 bases between them. The CDR3 extends over 13 amino acids. DNA of the CDR3: TGTGCCACAAAAATAGGCGGGGTATCACCCCTCCACTTT. Protein: CATKIGGVSPLHF.

With regard to this clonotype: In this CDR3 the conserved last residue, phenylalanine or tryptophan, is missing, so a read error is likely. The J gene is TRBJ2-5, the V gene TRBV11-2; weak D call: TRBD2 (6 bases). CDR1 and CDR2 from the germline V gene are SGHAT and FQNNGV. V was trimmed by 5 bases and J by 5 bases, leaving 15 bases between them. This CDR3 has 14 residues. The CDR3 sequence is CASSPPRRGETQYL. The CDR3 DNA sequence: TGTGCCAGCAGCCCCCCGAGGAGGGGCGAGACCCAGTACCTC.

The chain has TRBV7-2 and TRBJ2-1; 10 positions match TRBD2. The V and J ends lost 2 bases and 8 bases, in that order; junction bases with no gene match: 6. The CDR3 has 15 amino acids. The germline V gene has CDR1 SGHTA and CDR2 FQGNSA. In nucleotides, the CDR3 is TGTGCCAGCAGCTTACTAGCGGGGGCGAGGGATGAGCAGTTCTTC. Translation gives CASSLLAGARDEQFF. Drawing the rest from reference TRBV7-2 and TRBJ2-1, the complete variable domain is GAGVSQSPSNKVTEKGKDVELRCDPISGHTALYWYRQSLGQGLEFLIYFQGNSAPDKSGLPSDRFSAERTGGSVSTLTIQRTQQEDSAVYLCASSLLAGARDEQFFGPGTRLTVL.

The J gene is TRBJ1-1, the V gene TRBV7-8; D remains ambiguous. The CDR3 is made up of 13 amino acids. CDR1 and CDR2 from the germline V gene are SGHVS and FQNEAQ. Trimming removed 5 bases from V and 4 bases from J, with 11 bases in between. This chain's CDR3 is CASSPQTSTEAFF. CDR3 DNA: TGTGCCAGCAGCCCCCAGACCAGCACTGAAGCTTTCTTT.

This clonotype occurred many times. V is TRBV7-2 and J is TRBJ2-7, with TRBD1 as a possible D gene (5 bases). Germline-derived CDR1 and CDR2 are SGHTA and FQGNSA. The CDR3 sequence is 13 residues long. Trimming shortened V by 2 bases and J by 6 bases, and 11 bases separated the two germline ends. The CDR3 here is CASSLQGGGEQYF. CDR3 sequence (DNA): TGTGCCAGCAGCTTACAGGGCGGCGGCGAGCAGTACTTC. Full variable domain (missing parts from reference TRBV7-2 and TRBJ2-7): GAGVSQSPSNKVTEKGKDVELRCDPISGHTALYWYRQSLGQGLEFLIYFQGNSAPDKSGLPSDRFSAERTGGSVSTLTIQRTQQEDSAVYLCASSLQGGGEQYFGPGTRLTVT.

The rearrangement uses TRBV27 and TRBJ2-1; a weak D match, TRBD2 (7 bases). Germline CDR1 and CDR2: MNHEY and SMNVEV (reference sequence). With 3 bases removed from V and 1 base from J, the gap between germline ends came to 19 bases. The CDR3 extends over 18 amino acids. Here the CDR3 DNA reads TGTGCCAGCAGTTTTAGAGGGGGGGCGGGAACGTCCTACAATGAGCAGTTCTTC. As protein: CASSFRGGAGTSYNEQFF.

This clonotype showed up just a few times. This chain joins TRBV12-3 or TRBV12-4 and TRBJ1-2; no clear D gene. The length of the CDR3 is 14 residues. Trimming stripped 7 bases from V and 4 bases from J, with 16 bases between. As DNA, the CDR3 is TGTGCCAGCACCTTCGCCCCTCGGAGCTATGGCTACACCTTC. Translated, it gives CASTFAPRSYGYTF.

V usage is TRBV6-2 or TRBV6-3 and J usage is TRBJ2-1; 13 bases map to TRBD2. With 7 bases clipped from V and 2 bases from J, the junction kept 5 bases outside the gene matches. This CDR3 is built from 16 residues. From germline, CDR1 is MNHEY and CDR2 SVGEGT. This chain's CDR3 is CASTRLAGGPYNEQFF. CDR3 nucleotides: TGTGCCAGCACCCGACTAGCGGGAGGACCCTACAATGAGCAGTTCTTC.